Listed here are 29 T cell receptor beta chains from one sample, sequenced in a study of cytomegalovirus exposure and HLA in healthy donors. PCR was performed using 60 Vbeta and 13 Jbeta primers. Generated by immunoSEQ multiplex PCR, the TCRdb table keeps only in-frame clones and is missing some. The table includes 160,000 or so clones, more than 65% detected once. Specimen: PBMCs. The origin of the receptors is a young man in good health and CMV-seropositive.

The chain joins TRBV29-1 to TRBJ1-2, with D maybe TRBD1 (5 bases). CDR1 is SQVTM and CDR2 is ANQGSEA in the germline V gene. The CDR3 is 14 amino acids. V was pared by 6 bases and J by 4 bases, with 18 bases between. DNA for the CDR3: TGCAGCGTGGGATCGGAGGGGTTCGGCTATGGCTACACCTTC. Amino acid sequence: CSVGSEGFGYGYTF.

This chain connects TRBV11-2 to TRBJ1-2; TRBD1 might be the D (6 bases). Germline V CDR1 and CDR2: SGHAT, FQNNGV. The CDR3 extends over 14 amino acids. V lost 0 bases to trimming and J lost 3 bases, with 8 bases between them. The DNA for the CDR3 is TGTGCCAGCAGCTTAGAACAGGGAGACTATGGCTACACCTTC. This encodes CASSLEQGDYGYTF.

This clone was seen a few times. The chain couples TRBV28 to TRBJ1-5; 7 nucleotides align to TRBD1. The CDR3 has 12 residues. V was clipped by 3 bases and J by 15 bases; unmatched bases: 8. Germline V gene sequence: CDR1 MDHEN, CDR2 SYDVKM. The DNA for the CDR3 is TGTGCCAGCAGTTTGCCGCAGGGGGGCGGGCATTTT. It specifies CASSLPQGGGHF. Based on the CDR3 plus reference TRBV28 and TRBJ1-5, the full variable domain is DVKVTQSSRYLVKRTGEKVFLECVQDMDHENMFWYRQDPGLGLRLIYFSYDVKMKEKGDIPEGYSVSREKKERFSLILESASTNQTSMYLCASSLPQGGGHFGDGTRLSIL.

The chain recombines TRBV25-1 with TRBJ1-1, with a tentative D call TRBD1 (5 bases). The CDR3 is 14 amino acids. V lost 6 bases, J lost 4 bases, and 15 bases lay in between. Germline V gives CDR1 MGHDK, CDR2 SYGVNS. DNA for the CDR3: TGTGCCAGCAGCTGGGGGGGGAGGGGCACTGAAGCTTTCTTT. It codes for CASSWGGRGTEAFF.

On this clone: The same CDR3 also results from other DNA sequences found in this sample. This chain uses TRBV14 with TRBJ1-2; D is unresolved. The CDR3 is made up of 12 amino acids. The germline V gene encodes CDR1 SGHDN and CDR2 FVKESK. Trimming pared 6 bases from V and 4 bases from J, leaving 9 bases between. CDR3 sequence reads: CASRGEGYGYTF. In nucleotides, the CDR3 is TGTGCCAGCAGGGGCGAAGGCTATGGCTACACCTTC.

The chain employs TRBV9 and TRBJ1-2; 8 bases line up with TRBD1. CDR3 length equals 15 residues. Germline V gene sequence: CDR1 SGDLS, CDR2 YYNGEE. J lost 7 bases, V lost 0 bases, and 8 bases had no gene match. CDR3 coding DNA: TGTGCCAGCAGCGTAGAGAACAGGGGGGAGCTTGGCTACACCTTC. Translating gives CASSVENRGELGYTF. The complete variable domain, with remaining parts taken from reference TRBV9 and TRBJ1-2, reads DSGVTQTPKHLITATGQRVTLRCSPRSGDLSVYWYQQSLDQGLQFLIQYYNGEERAKGNILERFSAQQFPDLHSELNLSSLELGDSALYFCASSVENRGELGYTFGSGTRLTVV.

The chain has TRBV15 and TRBJ2-5; TRBD2 might be the D (6 bases). CDR1 is LNHNV, CDR2 YYDKDF, per germline (reference sequence). The V end was cut by 5 bases, the J end by 1 base, with 14 bases between. This CDR3 comprises 15 residues. In DNA, the CDR3 is TGTGCCACCAGCTGGAGGGACTCCCCCCAAGAGACCCAGTACTTC. It encodes CATSWRDSPQETQYF.

This rearrangement joins TRBV29-1 to TRBJ2-3; the match to TRBD1 covers 10 bases. Germline CDR1 is SQVTM and CDR2 is ANQGSEA. The J segment lost 4 bases and the V segment lost 7 bases, leaving 11 bases of the junction unmatched. The CDR3 loop spans 15 amino acids. The CDR3 spells CSGWGGQGVADTQYF. DNA of the CDR3: TGCAGCGGGTGGGGCGGACAGGGGGTCGCAGATACGCAGTATTTT.

The chain is built from TRBV15 and TRBJ2-3; TRBD2 matches 8 bases. Germline CDR1 reads LNHNV; CDR2 reads YYDKDF (reference sequence). There are 17 residues in the CDR3. The V segment lost 1 base and the J segment 2 bases; nucleotides outside the gene matches: 8. The CDR3 here is CATSRGWGGRSTDTQYF. In nucleotides, the CDR3 is TGTGCCACCAGCAGAGGCTGGGGCGGGAGGTCCACAGATACGCAGTATTTT. The entire variable domain, with the rest obtained from reference TRBV15 and TRBJ2-3, is as follows: DAMVIQNPRYQVTQFGKPVTLSCSQTLNHNVMYWYQQKSSQAPKLLFHYYDKDFNNEADTPDNFQSRRPNTSFCFLDIRSPGLGDTAMYLCATSRGWGGRSTDTQYFGPGTRLTVL.

This clone was seen more than once but under ten times. The chain uses TRBV4-2 and TRBJ1-5, with 10 bases matching TRBD1. V shed 2 bases and J 4 bases; nucleotides not matched to a gene: 5. Germline assignment: CDR1 LGHNA and CDR2 YNFKEQ. The CDR3 extends over 16 amino acids. Here the CDR3 reads CASSQPGQGKNQPQHF. DNA for the CDR3: TGTGCCAGCAGCCAACCGGGACAGGGGAAAAATCAGCCCCAGCATTTT.

The chain links TRBV5-5 to TRBJ1-5, with a weak D call TRBD1 (5 bases). The CDR3 is made up of 16 amino acids. V lost 0 bases to trimming and J lost 1 base, with 11 bases between them. Germline V lookup: CDR1 SGHKS, CDR2 YYEKEE (reference sequence). This CDR3 reads CASSLDPQGSNQPQHF. CDR3 sequence (DNA): TGTGCCAGCAGCTTGGATCCCCAGGGAAGCAATCAGCCCCAGCATTTT.

As to this clone: One end of the junction fails to match germline, which may point to a read error. The chain is built from TRBV7-2 and TRBJ1-6; 10 bases agree with TRBD1. The CDR3 spans 16 residues. Germline CDR1 SGHTA, CDR2 FQGNSA. CDR3 protein: CASSIARDRGRSPLHF. The CDR3 DNA follows: TGTGCCAGCAGCATAGCCCGCGACAGGGGGCGATCACCCCTCCACTTT.

Written as DNA, the CDR3 is TGCGCCAGCAGCCCACAGGGGCTCCAAGAGACCCAGTACTTC. Amino acid sequence: CASSPQGLQETQYF. This chain connects TRBV5-1 to TRBJ2-5, with 7 bases that match TRBD1. The CDR3 has 14 amino acids. The germline V gene has CDR1 SGHRS and CDR2 YFSETQ. With 4 bases clipped from V and 1 base from J, the junction kept 4 bases outside the gene matches.

V usage is TRBV11-3 and J usage is TRBJ2-1; 8 nucleotides match TRBD1. Germline CDR1 is SGHNT and CDR2 is YENEEA. V lost 5 bases, J lost 6 bases, and 6 bases stayed unmatched. This CDR3 has 14 residues. The DNA of the CDR3 is TGTGCCAGCAGCCCCCGACAGGGGATCAATGAGCAGTTCTTC. Encoded protein: CASSPRQGINEQFF.

This chain links TRBV2 with TRBJ1-5, with TRBD1 as a possible D gene (5 bases). This CDR3 is 13 amino acids long. Trimming pared 8 bases from V and 0 bases from J, leaving 8 bases between. Germline V gene data show CDR1 as SNHLY and CDR2 as FYNNEI. The CDR3: CASARDSNQPQHF. CDR3 nucleotides: TGTGCCAGCGCCAGGGATAGCAATCAGCCCCAGCATTTT.

The chain is built from TRBV30 and TRBJ2-7, with D perhaps TRBD2 (6 bases). Germline V gives CDR1 GTSNPN, CDR2 SVGIG (reference sequence). This CDR3 has 13 amino acids. V lost 5 bases to trimming and J lost 5 bases, with 16 bases between them. CDR3 in amino acids: CAWVRAGGNEQYV. DNA for the CDR3: TGTGCCTGGGTGAGAGCGGGCGGCAACGAGCAGTACGTC.

The count of this clone is one. The chain carries TRBV4-1 and TRBJ1-1; a weak D match, TRBD1 (5 bases). The germline CDR1 and CDR2 sequences are MGHRA and YSYEKL. This CDR3 has 15 residues. The ends were cut back, 7 bases at V and 1 base at J, with 16 bases in the middle. This CDR3 reads CASTREGASNTEAFF. The CDR3 region has the DNA TGCGCCAGCACACGCGAAGGGGCTTCGAACACTGAAGCTTTCTTT.

The gene calls are TRBV7-2 and TRBJ1-6; 10 nucleotides align to TRBD1. The CDR3 runs 17 residues. J gave up 10 bases and V 1 base, and 10 bases lay outside the gene matches. In germline, CDR1 is SGHTA, CDR2 FQGNSA. The CDR3 DNA reads as TGTGCCAGCAGCTTAGGAGAAGCGGGACAGGGGTACTCACCCCTCCACTTT. Residues: CASSLGEAGQGYSPLHF.

The chain uses TRBV7-9 and TRBJ1-3; a possible D gene is TRBD1 (6 bases). Germline V gene sequence: CDR1 SEHNR, CDR2 FQNEAQ (reference sequence). This CDR3 is built from 13 residues. V lost 5 bases and J lost 12, with 17 bases in between. The CDR3 region has the DNA TGTGCCAGCAGCGCAACGACAGGATTCATCATATATTTT. Its translation: CASSATTGFIIYF.

The chain joins TRBV4-1 to TRBJ2-3; tentative D call: TRBD2 (7 bases). The CDR3 runs 15 residues. Trimming left V 5 bases short and J 2 bases short, with 14 bases between. The germline V gene has CDR1 MGHRA and CDR2 YSYEKL. The chain's CDR3 is CASSEKGGATDTQYF. DNA for the CDR3: TGCGCCAGCAGCGAGAAGGGGGGGGCCACAGATACGCAGTATTTT.

The chain couples TRBV6-5 to TRBJ2-7; 9 positions match TRBD1. V lost 7 bases, J lost 0 bases, and 7 bases stayed unmatched. The V gene's germline CDR1 is MNHEY and CDR2 SVGAGI. The CDR3 covers 15 residues. CDR3 DNA: TGTGCCAGCACCCGGACAGGGGAAAACTCCTACGAGCAGTACGTC. Protein: CASTRTGENSYEQYV.

The chain has TRBV29-1 and TRBJ2-5, with TRBD1 matching 7 bases. There are 12 residues in the CDR3. CDR1 and CDR2 from the germline V gene are SQVTM and ANQGSEA. V lost 4 bases, J lost 2 bases, and 1 base stayed unmatched. The DNA for the CDR3 is TGCAGCGTTGGGGGACAGCAAGAGACCCAGTACTTC. It encodes CSVGGQQETQYF.

This clone was seen a handful of times. This rearrangement joins TRBV5-1 to TRBJ2-7, with D tentatively TRBD2 (6 bases). The CDR3 is 15 amino acids. V lost 5 bases, J lost 3 bases, and 18 bases lay in between. Per the germline V gene, CDR1 is SGHRS and CDR2 is YFSETQ. The CDR3 DNA reads TGCGCCAGCAGGACCGGGACTCCTCTATACTACGAGCAGTACGTC. Its translation: CASRTGTPLYYEQYV.

This chain connects TRBV29-1 to TRBJ1-1; no definite D call. Trimming took off 4 bases at V and 0 bases at J, with 12 bases between the two ends. Per germline, CDR1 SQVTM and CDR2 ANQGSEA. The CDR3 consists of 14 residues. The CDR3 is CSVVGGPMNTEAFF. The CDR3 nucleotides are TGCAGCGTTGTGGGAGGGCCAATGAACACTGAAGCTTTCTTT. Drawing the rest from reference TRBV29-1 and TRBJ1-1, the complete variable domain is SAVISQKPSRDICQRGTSLTIQCQVDSQVTMMFWYRQQPGQSLTLIATANQGSEATYESGFVIDKFPISRPNLTFSTLTVSNMSPEDSSIYLCSVVGGPMNTEAFFGQGTRLTVV.

This CDR3 reads CASSVESGGRADTQYF. The CDR3 nucleotides read TGTGCCAGCAGCGTAGAAAGCGGGGGGCGGGCAGATACGCAGTATTTT. The chain carries TRBV9 and TRBJ2-3, with TRBD2 matching 9 bases. The V gene's germline CDR1 is SGDLS and CDR2 YYNGEE. CDR3 size: 16 residues. V shed 0 bases and J 4 bases; nucleotides not matched to a gene: 6.

DNA of the CDR3: TGTGCCAGCAGCCCATTTAGCGGGCGTCGCACAGATACGCAGTATTTT. Its translation: CASSPFSGRRTDTQYF. This chain joins TRBV9 and TRBJ2-3, with 7 bases aligning to TRBD2. Germline loops: CDR1 SGDLS, CDR2 YYNGEE. J gave up 1 base and V 4 bases, and 9 bases lay outside the gene matches. The CDR3 consists of 16 residues.

The chain joins TRBV6-1 to TRBJ1-1; D is undetermined. V lost 5 bases to trimming and J lost 3 bases, with 13 bases between them. Germline CDR1 is MNHNS and CDR2 is SASEGT. The CDR3 spans 14 residues. CDR3 loop: CASSPEVSYTEAFF. In nucleotides, the CDR3 is TGTGCCAGCAGTCCGGAGGTCAGTTACACTGAAGCTTTCTTT.

This clone has only one observation. This sample also contains other DNA sequences that code for the same CDR3. The rearrangement joins TRBV7-6 to TRBJ1-1; no firm D call. The CDR3 runs to 14 residues. CDR1 and CDR2 (germline): SGHVS, FNYEAQ. Trimming took off 1 base at V and 5 bases at J, with 11 bases between the two ends. This CDR3 reads CASSLVSGNTEAFF. The CDR3 nucleotides read TGTGCCAGCAGCTTAGTATCGGGGAATACTGAAGCTTTCTTT.

The chain couples TRBV7-9 to TRBJ1-1; the match to TRBD1 covers 10 bases. The CDR3 runs 14 residues. Germline V gene data show CDR1 as SEHNR and CDR2 as FQNEAQ (reference sequence). J lost 6 bases, V lost 5 bases, and 6 bases had no gene match. In nucleotides, the CDR3 is TGTGCCAGCAGCCCCGGGACAGGGGACGCTGAAGCTTTCTTT. Residues: CASSPGTGDAEAFF.